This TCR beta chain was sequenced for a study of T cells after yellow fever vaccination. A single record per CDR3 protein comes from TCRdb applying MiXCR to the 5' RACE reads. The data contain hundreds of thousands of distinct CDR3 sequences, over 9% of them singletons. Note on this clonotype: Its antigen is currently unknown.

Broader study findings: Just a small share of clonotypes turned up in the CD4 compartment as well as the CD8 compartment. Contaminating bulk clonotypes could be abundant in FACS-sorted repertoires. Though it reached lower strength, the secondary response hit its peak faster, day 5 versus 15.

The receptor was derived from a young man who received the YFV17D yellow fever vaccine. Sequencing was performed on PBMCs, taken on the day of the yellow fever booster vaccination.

CDR3 residues: CASTGTGRNQPQHF. CDR3 sequence (DNA): TGTGCCAGCACCGGGACAGGGAGAAATCAGCCCCAGCATTTT. The V call is TRBV12-3 or TRBV12-4, the J call TRBJ1-5, with 9 bases aligning to TRBD1. CDR3 length: 14 residues. The V and J ends lost 7 bases and 4 bases, in that order; junction bases with no gene match: 5.